This TCR beta chain came from a study of CD8 T cells in ankylosing spondylitis. The study, taken as a whole, reports: Earlier work had already found some motif variants in reactive arthritis synovial fluid and blood. Reportedly, disease-linked clones are significantly enriched in ankylosing spondylitis patients' matched synovial fluid. A motif in TCR beta, a set of about eight highly homologous variants, appeared characteristic of ankylosing spondylitis blood.

This clonotype was detected many times. The antigen remains undetermined. CDR3 length: 15 amino acids. V shed 6 bases, J shed 8 bases, and the junction held 11 bases outside the gene matches. TCRdb redid the calling of the 5' RACE reads with MiXCR, one entry per CDR3 protein. The sample consists of hundreds of thousands of distinct CDR3 sequences, roughly 13% of them appearing once. Sequenced material: blood, either unsorted or a sorted T cell fraction (not recorded which). The J gene is TRBJ2-1, the V gene TRBV12-3 or TRBV12-4; 9 bases align to TRBD2. This TCR derives from a male donor with ankylosing spondylitis. The CDR3 here is CASSPGAGGVDEQFF. The CDR3 DNA reads TGTGCCAGCAGCCCCGGGGCGGGAGGGGTCGATGAGCAGTTCTTC.